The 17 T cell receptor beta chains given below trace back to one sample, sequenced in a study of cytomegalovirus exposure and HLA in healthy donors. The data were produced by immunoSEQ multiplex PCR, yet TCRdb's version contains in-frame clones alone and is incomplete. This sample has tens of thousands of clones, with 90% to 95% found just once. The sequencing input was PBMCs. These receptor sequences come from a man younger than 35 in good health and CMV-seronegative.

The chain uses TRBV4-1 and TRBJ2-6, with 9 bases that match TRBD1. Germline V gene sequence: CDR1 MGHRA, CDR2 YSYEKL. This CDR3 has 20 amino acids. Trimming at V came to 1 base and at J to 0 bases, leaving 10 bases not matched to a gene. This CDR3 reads CASSQVWAGTGRSGANVLTF. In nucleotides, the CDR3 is TGCGCCAGCAGCCAAGTTTGGGCCGGGACAGGGCGCTCTGGGGCCAACGTCCTGACTTTC.

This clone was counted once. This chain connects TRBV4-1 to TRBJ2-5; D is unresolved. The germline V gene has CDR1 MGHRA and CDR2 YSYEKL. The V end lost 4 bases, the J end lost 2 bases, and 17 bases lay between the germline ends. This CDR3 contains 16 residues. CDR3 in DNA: TGCGCCAGCAGCCCCTTACCGGGTTTCGGGCAAGAGACCCAGTACTTC. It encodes CASSPLPGFGQETQYF.

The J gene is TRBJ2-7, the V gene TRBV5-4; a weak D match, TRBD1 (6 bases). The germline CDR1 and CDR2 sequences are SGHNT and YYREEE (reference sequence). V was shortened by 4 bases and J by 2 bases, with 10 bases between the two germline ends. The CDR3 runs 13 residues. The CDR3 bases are TGTGCCAGCAGCGCCGGACAGACCTACGAGCAGTACTTC. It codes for CASSAGQTYEQYF.

DNA for the CDR3: TGCGCCAGCAGCCCGGGACAGGGGGCGATGCGCGAAAAACTGTTTTTT. Translating it yields CASSPGQGAMREKLFF. This chain uses TRBV5-1 with TRBJ1-4, with 12 positions matching TRBD1. With V trimmed by 4 bases and J by 8 bases, 9 bases remained unmatched. Germline CDR1 and CDR2: SGHRS and YFSETQ. This CDR3 is built from 16 residues.

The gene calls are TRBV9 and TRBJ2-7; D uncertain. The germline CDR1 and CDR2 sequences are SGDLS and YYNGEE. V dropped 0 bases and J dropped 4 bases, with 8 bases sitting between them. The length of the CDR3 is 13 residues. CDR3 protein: CASSVVPGYEQYF. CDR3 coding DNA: TGTGCCAGCAGCGTAGTTCCAGGTTACGAGCAGTACTTC. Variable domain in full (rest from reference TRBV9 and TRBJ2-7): DSGVTQTPKHLITATGQRVTLRCSPRSGDLSVYWYQQSLDQGLQFLIQYYNGEERAKGNILERFSAQQFPDLHSELNLSSLELGDSALYFCASSVVPGYEQYFGPGTRLTVT.

The CDR3 reads CASSSGTGNEQYF. The DNA for the CDR3 is TGTGCCAGCAGTTCCGGGACAGGGAACGAGCAGTACTTC. The chain uses TRBV6-6 and TRBJ2-7, with 9 bases identical to TRBD1. Germline V gene data show CDR1 as MNHNY and CDR2 as SVGAGI (reference sequence). The CDR3 has 13 residues. V dropped 4 bases and J dropped 5; count of bases not matched to a gene: 3.

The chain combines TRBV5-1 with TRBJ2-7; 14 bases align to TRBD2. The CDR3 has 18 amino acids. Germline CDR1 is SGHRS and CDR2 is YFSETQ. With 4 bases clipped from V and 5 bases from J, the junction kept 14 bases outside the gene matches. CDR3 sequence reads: CASSGPGLAGVYTHEQYF. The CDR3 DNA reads TGCGCCAGCAGCGGACCGGGACTAGCGGGGGTGTATACCCACGAGCAGTACTTC.

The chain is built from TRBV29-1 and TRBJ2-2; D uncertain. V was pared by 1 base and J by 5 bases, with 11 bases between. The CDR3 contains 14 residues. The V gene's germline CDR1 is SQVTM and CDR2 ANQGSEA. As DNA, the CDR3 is TGCAGCGTTGAAGGAGAGCAGAGGACCGGGGAGCTGTTTTTT. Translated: CSVEGEQRTGELFF.

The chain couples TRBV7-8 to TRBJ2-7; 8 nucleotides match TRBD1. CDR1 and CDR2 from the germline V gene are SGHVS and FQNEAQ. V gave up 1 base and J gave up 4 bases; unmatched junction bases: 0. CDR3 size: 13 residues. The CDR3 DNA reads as TGTGCCAGCAGCTTAGACAGGGGGTACGAGCAGTACTTC. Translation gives CASSLDRGYEQYF.

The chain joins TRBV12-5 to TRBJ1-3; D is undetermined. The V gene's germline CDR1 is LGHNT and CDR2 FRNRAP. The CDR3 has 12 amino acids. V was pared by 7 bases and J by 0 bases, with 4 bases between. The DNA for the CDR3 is TGTGCTAGTGCCCGCTCTGGAAACACCATATATTTT. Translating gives CASARSGNTIYF. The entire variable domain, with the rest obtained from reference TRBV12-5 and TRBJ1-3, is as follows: DARVTQTPRHKVTEMGQEVTMRCQPILGHNTVFWYRQTMMQGLELLAYFRNRAPLDDSGMPKDRFSAEMPDATLATLKIQPSEPRDSAVYFCASARSGNTIYFGEGSWLTVV.

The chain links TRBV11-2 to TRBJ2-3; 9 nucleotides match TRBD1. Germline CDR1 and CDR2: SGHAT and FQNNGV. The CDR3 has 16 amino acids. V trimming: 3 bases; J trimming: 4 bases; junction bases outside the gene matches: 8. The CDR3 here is CASSFGRDRVSDTQYF. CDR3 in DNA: TGTGCCAGCAGCTTCGGCCGGGACAGGGTGTCAGATACGCAGTATTTT.

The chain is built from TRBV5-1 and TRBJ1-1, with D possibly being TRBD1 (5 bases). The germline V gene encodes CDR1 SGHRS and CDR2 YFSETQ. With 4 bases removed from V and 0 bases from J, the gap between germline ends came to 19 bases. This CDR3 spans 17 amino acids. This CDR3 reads CASSLGRSAGVNTEAFF. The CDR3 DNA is TGCGCCAGCAGCCTTGGAAGGAGCGCGGGGGTGAACACTGAAGCTTTCTTT. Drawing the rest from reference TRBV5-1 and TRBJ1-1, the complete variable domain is KAGVTQTPRYLIKTRGQQVTLSCSPISGHRSVSWYQQTPGQGLQFLFEYFSETQRNKGNFPGRFSGRQFSNSRSEMNVSTLELGDSALYLCASSLGRSAGVNTEAFFGQGTRLTVV.

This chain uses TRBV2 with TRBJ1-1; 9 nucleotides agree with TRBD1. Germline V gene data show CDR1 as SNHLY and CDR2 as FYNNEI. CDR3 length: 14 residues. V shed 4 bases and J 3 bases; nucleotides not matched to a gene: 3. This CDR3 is CASSGDRAYTEAFF. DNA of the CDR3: TGTGCCAGCAGTGGGGACAGGGCCTACACTGAAGCTTTCTTT.

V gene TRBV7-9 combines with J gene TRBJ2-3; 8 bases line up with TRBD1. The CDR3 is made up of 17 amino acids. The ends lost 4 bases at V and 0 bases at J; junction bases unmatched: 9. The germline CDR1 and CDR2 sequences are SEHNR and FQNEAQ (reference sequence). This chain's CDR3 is CASSWGAGQDSTDTQYF. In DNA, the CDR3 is TGTGCCAGCAGCTGGGGGGCGGGACAGGATAGCACAGATACGCAGTATTTT.

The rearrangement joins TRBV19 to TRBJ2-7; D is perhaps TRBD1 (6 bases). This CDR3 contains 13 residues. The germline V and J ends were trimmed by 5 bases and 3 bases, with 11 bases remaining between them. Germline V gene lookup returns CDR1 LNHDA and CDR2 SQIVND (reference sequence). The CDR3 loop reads CASSLGQNYEQYF. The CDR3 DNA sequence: TGTGCCAGTAGTCTTGGACAGAACTACGAGCAGTACTTC.

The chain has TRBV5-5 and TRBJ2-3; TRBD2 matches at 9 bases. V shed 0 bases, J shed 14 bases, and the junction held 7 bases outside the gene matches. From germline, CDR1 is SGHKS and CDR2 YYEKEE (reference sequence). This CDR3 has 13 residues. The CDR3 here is CASSLAATSGPYF. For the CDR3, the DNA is TGTGCCAGCAGCTTGGCCGCGACTAGCGGCCCGTATTTT.

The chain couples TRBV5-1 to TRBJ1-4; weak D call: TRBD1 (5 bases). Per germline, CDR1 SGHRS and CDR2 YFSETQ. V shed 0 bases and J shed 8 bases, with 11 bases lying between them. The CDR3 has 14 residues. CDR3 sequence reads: CASSLAAAGEKLFF. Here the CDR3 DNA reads TGCGCCAGCAGCTTGGCCGCGGCAGGGGAAAAACTGTTTTTT.